The clone carrying this TCR beta chain was found once. This sample stems from a study of cytomegalovirus exposure and HLA in healthy donors. The overall study: Of the donors genotyped, approximately 400 in all, 65% to 90% fell in the Caucasian-associated ancestry cluster.

CDR3 length: 13 amino acids. Trimming removed 0 bases at V and 1 base at J, with 2 bases between. The germline V gene encodes CDR1 SGHRS and CDR2 YFSETQ. PCR employed 60 Vbeta and 13 Jbeta primers. The method was immunoSEQ multiplex PCR; TCRdb's version includes in-frame clones alone and lacks a portion of them. Of over 90,000 clones in the sample, 70% to 75% are singletons; the top ten hold more than 3%. This clonotype was obtained from a man aged 35 to 55 in good health and CMV-seronegative. The chain recombines TRBV5-1 with TRBJ1-3; no clear D gene. The source material was PBMCs. DNA of the CDR3: TGCGCCAGCAGCTTGGCTTCTGGAAACACCATATATTTT. Protein: CASSLASGNTIYF.